The 4 T cell receptor beta chains below were found in one sample sequenced in a study of cytomegalovirus exposure and HLA in healthy donors (dated by TCRdb to 2017 to 2019). Receptor libraries were prepared by the immunoSEQ multiplex PCR assay. A mixture of 60 forward primers for TCR Vbeta segments and 13 reverse primers for TCR Jbeta segments was used in the multiplex PCR. TCRdb took over this immuneACCESS table, retaining in-frame rearrangements with V and J assigned. Such tables are incomplete; in checked studies, under half of the missing clones stem from an unresolved V gene, and the remainder is unexplained. For this sample the table gives 120,000 or so clones, of which approximately 80% were detected only once. Together, the top ten hold approximately 10% of the sample. Sequenced: PBMCs. The receptors were gathered from a man aged 25 to 45 in good health and CMV-seropositive.

This chain connects TRBV14 to TRBJ2-3; 9 bases match TRBD2. In germline, CDR1 is SGHDN, CDR2 FVKESK. This CDR3 contains 15 residues. Trimming cost V 5 bases and J 0 bases; bases outside gene matches: 3. DNA for the CDR3: TGTGCCAGCAGCGTGCGGGGGGGAAGCACAGATACGCAGTATTTT. The encoded protein is CASSVRGGSTDTQYF.

The gene calls are TRBV19 and TRBJ2-2, with a possible D match to TRBD2 (5 bases). The CDR3 length is 15 residues. V lost 4 bases, J lost 3 bases, and 12 bases lay in between. The V gene's germline CDR1 is LNHDA and CDR2 SQIVND (reference sequence). The CDR3: CASSRQRVYTGELFF. DNA of the CDR3: TGTGCCAGTAGTAGGCAGAGGGTGTACACCGGGGAGCTGTTTTTT.

This clone was observed once. The chain is built from TRBV5-1 and TRBJ1-1, with D possibly matching TRBD1 (6 bases). V lost 4 bases and J lost 4, with 17 bases in between. CDR1 and CDR2 from the germline V gene are SGHRS and YFSETQ. CDR3 length equals 15 residues. Written as DNA, the CDR3 is TGCGCCAGCAGCCCGGGAGGGGGGGCCTTCACTGAAGCTTTCTTT. This codes for CASSPGGGAFTEAFF. Combining the CDR3 with reference TRBV5-1 and TRBJ1-1 gives the whole variable domain KAGVTQTPRYLIKTRGQQVTLSCSPISGHRSVSWYQQTPGQGLQFLFEYFSETQRNKGNFPGRFSGRQFSNSRSEMNVSTLELGDSALYLCASSPGGGAFTEAFFGQGTRLTVV.

CDR3 nucleotides: TGTGCCAGTAGTATGATAGGGGGCGATGAAAAACTGTTTTTT. Translation gives CASSMIGGDEKLFF. V is TRBV19 and J is TRBJ1-4; 7 nucleotides agree with TRBD1. The CDR3 is 14 residues long. CDR1 and CDR2 from the germline V gene are LNHDA and SQIVND (reference sequence). V gave up 3 bases and J gave up 6 bases; unmatched junction bases: 4. The whole variable domain, remainder taken from reference TRBV19 and TRBJ1-4, is DGGITQSPKYLFRKEGQNVTLSCEQNLNHDAMYWYRQDPGQGLRLIYYSQIVNDFQKGDIAEGYSVSREKKESFPLTVTSAQKNPTAFYLCASSMIGGDEKLFFGSGTQLSVL.